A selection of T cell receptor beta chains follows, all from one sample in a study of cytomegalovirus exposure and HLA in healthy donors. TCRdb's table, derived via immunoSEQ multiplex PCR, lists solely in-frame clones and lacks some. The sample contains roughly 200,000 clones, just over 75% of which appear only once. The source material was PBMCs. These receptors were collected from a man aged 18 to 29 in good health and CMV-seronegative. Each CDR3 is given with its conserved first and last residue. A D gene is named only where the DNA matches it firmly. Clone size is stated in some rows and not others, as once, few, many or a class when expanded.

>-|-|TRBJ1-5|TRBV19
CASSIDTRGQPQHF
TGTGCCAGTAGTATTGATACTCGGGGGCAGCCCCAGCATTTT
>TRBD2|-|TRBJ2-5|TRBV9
CASSVFWGGQETQYF
TGTGCCAGCAGCGTTTTCTGGGGAGGGCAAGAGACCCAGTACTTC
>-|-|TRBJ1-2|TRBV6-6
CASSSGGTLNYGYTF
TGTGCCAGCAGTTCGGGGGGGACATTGAACTATGGCTACACCTTC
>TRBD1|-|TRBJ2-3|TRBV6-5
CASRDRGSTTDTQYF
TGTGCCAGCCGGGACAGGGGTTCAACGACAGATACGCAGTATTTT
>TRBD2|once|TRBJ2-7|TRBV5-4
CASSPEAGRSYEQYF
TGTGCCAGCAGCCCCGAAGCGGGACGTTCCTACGAGCAGTACTTC
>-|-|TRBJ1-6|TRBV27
CASKWSSYNSPLHF
TGTGCCAGCAAGTGGAGCTCCTATAATTCACCCCTCCACTTT
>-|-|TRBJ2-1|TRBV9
CASSVLAKIGNEQFF
TGTGCCAGCAGCGTACTAGCGAAAATAGGAAATGAGCAGTTCTTC
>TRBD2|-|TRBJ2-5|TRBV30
CAWSVLRTSGRGPETQYF
TGTGCCTGGAGTGTACTCCGGACTAGCGGGAGAGGCCCAGAGACCCAGTACTTC
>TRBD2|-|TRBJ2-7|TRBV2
CASRKLASGRGEQYF
TGTGCCAGCAGAAAATTGGCTAGCGGGCGAGGGGAGCAGTACTTC
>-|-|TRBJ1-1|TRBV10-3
CAIMSDDTEAFF
TGTGCCATCATGAGCGACGACACTGAAGCTTTCTTT
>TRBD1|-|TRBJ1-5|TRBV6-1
CASSGPTGENQPQHF
TGTGCCAGCAGTGGGCCGACAGGGGAAAATCAGCCCCAGCATTTT
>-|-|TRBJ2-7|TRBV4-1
CASSFSGSPYEQYF
TGCGCCAGCAGCTTCAGCGGATCCCCCTACGAGCAGTACTTC
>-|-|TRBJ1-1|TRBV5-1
CASRNRELNTEAFF
TGCGCCAGCAGGAACCGGGAACTGAACACTGAAGCTTTCTTT
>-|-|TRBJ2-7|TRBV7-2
CASSNRVEQYF
TGTGCCAGCAGCAACAGGGTCGAGCAGTACTTC
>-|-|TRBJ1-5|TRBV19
CASSIQGGNQPQHF
TGTGCCAGTAGTATCCAGGGTGGCAATCAGCCCCAGCATTTT
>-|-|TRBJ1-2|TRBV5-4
CASSSQQGAVSGYTF
TGTGCCAGCAGCTCGCAACAGGGTGCGGTATCTGGCTACACCTTC
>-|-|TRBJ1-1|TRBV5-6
CASSLSWQGGTEAFF
TGTGCCAGCAGCTTGAGTTGGCAGGGAGGCACTGAAGCTTTCTTT
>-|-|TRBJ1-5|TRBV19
CASSVFGRVGNQPQHF
TGTGCCAGTAGTGTCTTTGGCAGGGTGGGCAATCAGCCCCAGCATTTT
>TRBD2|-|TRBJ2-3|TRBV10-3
CATRPGGSTDTQYF
TGTGCCACCCGACCGGGAGGTTCCACAGATACGCAGTATTTT
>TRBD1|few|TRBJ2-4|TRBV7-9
CASSLMPTNRGPKNIQYF
TGTGCCAGCAGCTTAATGCCCACTAACAGGGGCCCCAAAAACATTCAGTACTTC